A selection of T cell receptor beta chains follows, all from one sample in a study of blood T cell repertoires in COVID-19. Clones were sequenced by immunoSEQ multiplex PCR, and TCRdb holds only the in-frame ones, with some missing. Among roughly 260,000 clones listed, over 75% were seen once. The specimen sequenced was peripheral blood. The receptors here all came from a woman in her thirties or forties who had recovered from COVID-19. Both conserved end residues are trimmed from each CDR3. The order of the fields is V gene, J gene, clone size, CDR3 protein. The size entry is marked missing in some rows and otherwise reads once, few, many or a size class.

TRBV12-5	TRBJ2-2	few	ASGSDPGLAGGTGELF
TRBV30	TRBJ1-1	.	AWSPPGQGSLGTEAF
TRBV29-1	TRBJ2-5	.	SLQSGQETQY
TRBV2	TRBJ2-7	.	ASSVRASGNYEQY
TRBV5-1	TRBJ2-1	.	ASSLEAGGLSYNEQF
TRBV9	TRBJ1-2	.	ASSSQRNYGYT
TRBV18	TRBJ2-5	.	ASSPGTGRHEGETQY
TRBV6-1	TRBJ2-6	.	ASSAELTTSGANVLT
TRBV7-2	TRBJ2-4	few	ASSSSGGGYSTKNIQY
TRBV27	TRBJ2-7	.	ASSINPEGSEQY
TRBV7-3	TRBJ2-7	few	ASSLDRGYEQY
TRBV7-8	TRBJ1-3	.	ASSLSAGHGNTIY
TRBV30	TRBJ2-7	few	AWSVSRYEQY
TRBV11-2	TRBJ2-5	.	ASSLRRGEEETQY
TRBV20-1	TRBJ2-3	.	SRASTDTQY
TRBV19	TRBJ2-3	.	ASSIGGTTTDTQY
TRBV9	TRBJ2-5	.	ASSVRGRGETQY
TRBV7-3	TRBJ2-3	.	ASSLPAGGTNTQY
TRBV18	TRBJ2-3	.	ASSPPGGRDTQY
TRBV7-8	TRBJ1-1	few	ASSLARGEYTEAF
TRBV19	TRBJ2-3	.	ASSVGTSTDTQY
TRBV19	TRBJ2-5	.	ASREQGRETQY
TRBV2	TRBJ2-3	.	ASLRASGSTDTQY
TRBV9	TRBJ1-3	.	ASSGQQGYLSGNTIY
TRBV19	TRBJ1-3	few	ASRKQHDGNTIY
TRBV7-3	TRBJ2-1	.	ASSLNYNNEQF
TRBV2	TRBJ2-7	.	ASATGQLIPYEQY
TRBV6-5	TRBJ1-3	.	ASSYSGTGRNTIY
TRBV2	TRBJ2-7	.	ASSESPSSGYEQY
TRBV19	TRBJ2-5	.	ASSIGGGSQETQY
TRBV11-2	TRBJ2-7	.	ASSLDYALAGEKNEQY
TRBV30	TRBJ2-5	.	AWMTGGPRETQY
TRBV2	TRBJ1-6	.	ASSEAQGYLYNSPLH
TRBV5-1	TRBJ2-1	.	ASSLVAGYSNEQF
TRBV5-3	TRBJ1-4	.	ARSSLNGRGRRTNEKLF
TRBV24-1	TRBJ2-3	once	ATSDWGGSIDTQY
TRBV24-1	TRBJ2-6	.	ATSALGQGPSSGANVLT
TRBV5-3	TRBJ2-1	.	ARSANGTSGRARYNEQF
TRBV11-3	TRBJ1-3	.	ASSWGGSGNTIY